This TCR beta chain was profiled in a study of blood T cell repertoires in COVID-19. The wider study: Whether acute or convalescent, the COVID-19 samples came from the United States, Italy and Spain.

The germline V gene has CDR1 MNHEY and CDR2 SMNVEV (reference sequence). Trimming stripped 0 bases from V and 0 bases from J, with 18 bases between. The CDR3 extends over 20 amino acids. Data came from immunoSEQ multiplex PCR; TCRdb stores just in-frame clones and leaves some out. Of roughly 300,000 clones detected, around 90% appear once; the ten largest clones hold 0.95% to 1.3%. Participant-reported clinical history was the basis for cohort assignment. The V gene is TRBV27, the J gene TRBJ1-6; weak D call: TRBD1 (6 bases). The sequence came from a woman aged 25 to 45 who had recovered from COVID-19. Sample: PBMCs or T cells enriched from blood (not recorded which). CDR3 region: CASSLSSATGRSSYNSPLHF. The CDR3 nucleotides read TGTGCCAGCAGTTTATCCAGCGCTACAGGGAGAAGCTCCTATAATTCACCCCTCCACTTT.